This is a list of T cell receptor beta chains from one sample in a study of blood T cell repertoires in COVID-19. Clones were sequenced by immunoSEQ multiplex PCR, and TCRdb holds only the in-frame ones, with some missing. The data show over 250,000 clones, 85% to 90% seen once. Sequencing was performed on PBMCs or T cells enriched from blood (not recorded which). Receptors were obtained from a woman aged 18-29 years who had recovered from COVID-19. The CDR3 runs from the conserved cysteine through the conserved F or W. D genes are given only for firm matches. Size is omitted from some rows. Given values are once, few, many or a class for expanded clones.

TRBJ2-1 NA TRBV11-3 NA TGTGCCAGCAGCTTATCCGAGTACAATGAGCAGTTCTTC CASSLSEYNEQFF
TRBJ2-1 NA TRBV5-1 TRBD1 TGCGCCAGCAGCCGACAGGGGGACAATGAGCAGTTCTTC CASSRQGDNEQFF
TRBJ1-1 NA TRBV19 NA TGTGCCAGTAGTCAACAGGTTAACACTGAAGCTTTCTTT CASSQQVNTEAFF
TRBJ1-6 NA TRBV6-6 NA TGTGCCAGCAGTTACGACAGGATTAATTCACCCCTCCACTTT CASSYDRINSPLHF
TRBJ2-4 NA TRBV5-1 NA TGCGCCAGCGGCCCAGGGTATGAAGCCAAAAACATTCAGTACTTC CASGPGYEAKNIQYF
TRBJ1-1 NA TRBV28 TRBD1 TGTGCCAGCAGTTTATTGGGACAGGGGAGGGAAGAAAACACTGAAGCTTTCTTT CASSLLGQGREENTEAFF
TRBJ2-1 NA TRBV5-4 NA TGTGCCAGCAGCCTTTCAAGCGGCTCCTACAATGAGCAGTTCTTC CASSLSSGSYNEQFF
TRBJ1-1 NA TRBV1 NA TGCACCAGACTTACAGGGTTTAATTTCGGTGAAGCTTTCTTT CTRLTGFNFGEAFF
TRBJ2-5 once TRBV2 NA TGTGCCAGCAGCCAAAAGACCCAGTACTTC CASSQKTQYF
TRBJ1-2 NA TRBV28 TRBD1 TGTGCCAGCAGTTTATTAGGGCTCGGGACAGAGTCCCCTAACTATGGCTACACCTTC CASSLLGLGTESPNYGYTF
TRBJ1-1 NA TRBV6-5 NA TGTGCCAGCAGTCTGGGCCGGACAGTTGAAGCTTTCTTT CASSLGRTVEAFF
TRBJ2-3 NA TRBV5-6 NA TGTGCCAGCAGCCGACAGGCTTTGGTAAGGGGTGTGCCAGATACGCAGTATTTT CASSRQALVRGVPDTQYF
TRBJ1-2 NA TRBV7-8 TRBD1 TGTGCCCCGGACAGGGTGGATGATGGCTACACCTTC CAPDRVDDGYTF
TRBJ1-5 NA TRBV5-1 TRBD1 TGCGCCAGCAGCCGGACAGGGGAACAGCCCCAGCATTTT CASSRTGEQPQHF
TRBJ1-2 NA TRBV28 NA TGTGCCAGCAGTTCGACAGAAAACTATGGCTACACCTTC CASSSTENYGYTF
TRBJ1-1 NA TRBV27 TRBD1 TGTGCCAGCCTCCGCCCAGGGACAGGGGTCACTGAAGCTTTCTTT CASLRPGTGVTEAFF
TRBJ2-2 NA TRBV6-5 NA TGTGCCAGTTCATTAACAGGGTCGAACACCGGGGAGCTGTTTTTT CASSLTGSNTGELFF
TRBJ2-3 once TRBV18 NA TGTGCCAGCTCGGCACAGGGCCGAAGCACAGATACGCAGTATTTT CASSAQGRSTDTQYF
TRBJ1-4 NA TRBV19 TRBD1 TGTGCCAGTAGTATTGGGACAGGGCTGCGCAAGGAAAAACTGTTTTTT CASSIGTGLRKEKLFF
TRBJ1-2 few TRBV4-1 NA TGCGCCAGCAGCCAAACAACAGGAGGGGTCTATGGCTACACCTTC CASSQTTGGVYGYTF
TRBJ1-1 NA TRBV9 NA TGTGCCAGCAGCCCAGACGGAGGGCGCGACGACACTGAAGCTTTCTTT CASSPDGGRDDTEAFF
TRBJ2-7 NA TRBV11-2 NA TGTGCCAGCAGGCGCGGGAATTTCGATGACTACGAGCAGTACTTC CASRRGNFDDYEQYF
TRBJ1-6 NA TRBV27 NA TGTGCCAGCAGTTTACTGAGGGACAAGAATTCACCCCTCCACTTT CASSLLRDKNSPLHF
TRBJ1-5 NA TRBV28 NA TGTGCCAGCACGGGGAAGTATAGCAATCAGCCCCAGCATTTT CASTGKYSNQPQHF
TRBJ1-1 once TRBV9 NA TGTGCCAGCAGCCCTACCACCTTGAACACTGAAGCTTTCTTT CASSPTTLNTEAFF
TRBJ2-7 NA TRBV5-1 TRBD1 TGCGCCAGCAGCTTGTTAAGTTTAGGGACAGGGTCTAGCGAGCAGTACTTC CASSLLSLGTGSSEQYF
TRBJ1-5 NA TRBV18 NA TGTGCCAGCTCACCAAATAAGGACAGTCCGGGGTATAGCAATCAGCCCCAGCATTTT CASSPNKDSPGYSNQPQHF
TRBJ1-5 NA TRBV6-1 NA TGTGCCAGCAGTGAAATAGGCAGCCCAACAGCCCAGCATTTT CASSEIGSPTAQHF
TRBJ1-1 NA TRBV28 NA TGTGCCAGCAGTCTCCGACAGGACCTGAACACTGAAGCTTTCTTT CASSLRQDLNTEAFF